One sample yielded the 26 T cell receptor beta chains listed below, sequenced in a study of radiation and T cells in renal cell carcinoma (dated by TCRdb to the early 2020s). Library preparation used the immunoSEQ multiplex PCR assay. TCRdb's version of the immuneACCESS table is confined to in-frame rearrangements and falls short of the full clone set. An unresolved V gene accounts for under half of the shortfall where checked; the remainder is of unknown origin. The sample has 130,000 to 150,000 clones on record, around 90% of them singletons. Jointly, the top ten make up around 4% of the sample. The label giving this sample's time point can be read as: baseline pretreatment blood. The sample's treatment or condition label is to be understood as: 15 Gy SBRT to primary tumor, nephrectomy 4 weeks later. Sequenced material: blood, taken from a patient whose treatment included radiotherapy and nephrectomy. These receptor sequences come from a woman in her 70s with renal cell carcinoma.

The chain couples TRBV6-5 to TRBJ1-6, with 7 bases aligning to TRBD1. With V trimmed by 6 bases and J by 7 bases, 6 bases remained unmatched. The CDR3 is 14 residues long. Germline V gives CDR1 MNHEY, CDR2 SVGAGI. As DNA, the CDR3 is TGTGCCAGCAGCTCCGGGACAGACAATTCACCCCTCCACTTT. This encodes CASSSGTDNSPLHF.

This chain links TRBV7-2 with TRBJ2-4; either TRBD1 or TRBD2 may supply D (6 bases each). Germline V lookup: CDR1 SGHTA, CDR2 FQGNSA. This CDR3 is 14 amino acids long. V shed 1 base and J shed 7 bases, with 11 bases lying between them. In nucleotides, the CDR3 is TGTGCCAGCAGCTTAGGGGGGGCGTCCAACATTCAGTACTTC. Its protein is CASSLGGASNIQYF.

The gene calls are TRBV11-2 and TRBJ2-1, with 12 positions matching TRBD2. The CDR3 runs to 15 residues. CDR1 and CDR2 from the germline V gene are SGHAT and FQNNGV. Losses at the gene ends were 5 bases for V and 7 bases for J; bases not matched to a gene: 6. The CDR3 region is CASSVGLAGNNEQFF. The CDR3 DNA sequence: TGTGCCAGCAGCGTAGGACTAGCGGGGAATAATGAGCAGTTCTTC. Full variable domain (outside the CDR3, taken from reference TRBV11-2 and TRBJ2-1): EAGVAQSPRYKIIEKRQSVAFWCNPISGHATLYWYQQILGQGPKLLIQFQNNGVVDDSQLPKDRFSAERLKGVDSTLKIQPAKLEDSAVYLCASSVGLAGNNEQFFGPGTRLTVL.

The rearrangement uses TRBV6-5 and TRBJ1-2, with 7 positions matching TRBD1. From germline, CDR1 is MNHEY and CDR2 SVGAGI. CDR3 length: 13 amino acids. Germline trimming cut 6 bases from V and 5 bases from J; bases unmatched to any gene: 6. As DNA, the CDR3 is TGTGCCAGCAGGCGGGACAGATTATATGGCTACACCTTC. It encodes CASRRDRLYGYTF.

The rearrangement joins TRBV7-8 to TRBJ1-2; 8 nucleotides agree with TRBD1. The germline V gene encodes CDR1 SGHVS and CDR2 FQNEAQ. The CDR3 spans 12 residues. J gave up 5 bases and V 5 bases, and 1 base lay outside the gene matches. CDR3 DNA: TGTGCCAGCAGCGACAGGGGTTATGGCTACACCTTC. Protein sequence: CASSDRGYGYTF.

This chain uses TRBV7-9 with TRBJ2-1, with D unresolved. The CDR3 extends over 16 amino acids. Trimming removed 2 bases from V and 0 bases from J, with 11 bases in between. Germline V gene data show CDR1 as SEHNR and CDR2 as FQNEAQ (reference sequence). CDR3 sequence: CASSLWSLSSYNEQFF. The DNA of the CDR3 is TGTGCCAGCAGCTTATGGTCTCTGAGCTCCTACAATGAGCAGTTCTTC.

V gene TRBV30 combines with J gene TRBJ1-6, with D possibly matching TRBD1 (6 bases). The CDR3 is made up of 15 amino acids. Germline CDR1 is GTSNPN and CDR2 is SVGIG (reference sequence). The ends were cut back, 0 bases at V and 5 bases at J, with 11 bases in the middle. CDR3 sequence: CAWSVNRVNNSPLHF. The CDR3 coding sequence is TGTGCCTGGAGTGTAAACAGGGTGAATAATTCACCCCTCCACTTT.

The chain carries TRBV11-3 and TRBJ1-1, with D unclear. Germline V lookup: CDR1 SGHNT, CDR2 YENEEA. The length of the CDR3 is 14 residues. Deletions cut 3 bases from V and 3 bases from J, with 11 bases between. The CDR3 DNA reads TGTGCCAGCAGCTTTAATCCCGGAGACACTGAAGCTTTCTTT. Its protein product is CASSFNPGDTEAFF.

In DNA form, the CDR3 reads TGTGCCAGCAGCTTAGCGGCAGGTAAAAGCAATCAGCCCCAGCATTTT. This sequence encodes CASSLAAGKSNQPQHF. The chain combines TRBV11-2 with TRBJ1-5; no definite D call. The CDR3 extends over 16 amino acids. Per germline, CDR1 SGHAT and CDR2 FQNNGV. V was cut by 1 base and J by 1 base, with 11 bases left in between.

A single count supports this clone. J is TRBJ2-5 and V is TRBV10-3, with TRBD1 identical over 7 bases. The end of the DNA fits TRBJ2-7 better, so the J call may be wrong. The V gene's germline CDR1 is ENHRY and CDR2 SYGVKD. This CDR3 contains 14 residues. CDR3 nucleotide sequence: TGTGCCATCAGCCTAACGGGACAGACCTACGAGCAGTACTTC. This translates into CAISLTGQTYEQYF.

The chain joins TRBV5-1 to TRBJ1-6; D remains ambiguous. The CDR3 runs to 13 residues. V shed 5 bases and J shed 6 bases, with 9 bases lying between them. The V gene's germline CDR1 is SGHRS and CDR2 YFSETQ. The CDR3 DNA reads TGCGCCAGCAGAGAAGGCCTTAATTCACCCCTCCACTTT. It codes for CASREGLNSPLHF. Complete variable domain (other parts from reference TRBV5-1 and TRBJ1-6): KAGVTQTPRYLIKTRGQQVTLSCSPISGHRSVSWYQQTPGQGLQFLFEYFSETQRNKGNFPGRFSGRQFSNSRSEMNVSTLELGDSALYLCASREGLNSPLHFGNGTRLTVT.

The table lists this clone with a few counts. The chain combines TRBV30 with TRBJ1-1; D call uncertain. The germline V gene has CDR1 GTSNPN and CDR2 SVGIG (reference sequence). This CDR3 contains 13 residues. Trimming stripped 2 bases from V and 1 base from J, with 8 bases between. CDR3 residues: CAWSRKGNTEAFF. The CDR3 DNA follows: TGTGCCTGGAGTCGCAAGGGGAACACTGAAGCTTTCTTT.

The V and J genes are TRBV30 and TRBJ2-2; D gene unclear. Per the germline V gene, CDR1 is GTSNPN and CDR2 is SVGIG (reference sequence). Trimming took 0 bases from V and 4 from J, leaving 9 bases between them. This CDR3 contains 14 residues. The CDR3 bases are TGTGCCTGGAGTGTACTTCGGACCACCGGGGAGCTGTTTTTT. It translates to CAWSVLRTTGELFF.

This clone showed up just once. This chain links TRBV30 with TRBJ1-2; D unresolved. The CDR3 is 15 amino acids. Germline V lookup: CDR1 GTSNPN, CDR2 SVGIG (reference sequence). V was trimmed by 0 bases and J by 1 base, leaving 12 bases between them. The CDR3 coding sequence is TGTGCCTGGAGTGTACAGCTGGGGATTAACTATGGCTACACCTTC. Translated, it gives CAWSVQLGINYGYTF.

The rearrangement joins TRBV4-2 to TRBJ2-1; D is possibly TRBD2 (6 bases). The germline V gene encodes CDR1 LGHNA and CDR2 YNFKEQ. CDR3 length equals 16 residues. V gave up 0 bases and J gave up 5 bases, with 14 bases separating them. CDR3 region: CASSQEIGGAHNEQFF. In DNA, the CDR3 is TGTGCCAGCAGCCAAGAGATTGGCGGGGCCCACAATGAGCAGTTCTTC.

This clone appeared a few times. This sample includes further DNA sequences coding for the same CDR3. This chain joins TRBV27 and TRBJ1-2; TRBD1 might be the D (5 bases). The CDR3 loop spans 14 amino acids. The V and J ends lost 0 bases and 3 bases respectively, with 8 bases between them. CDR1 is MNHEY, CDR2 SMNVEV, per germline (reference sequence). CDR3 residues: CASSLSGTDYGYTF. Here the CDR3 DNA reads TGTGCCAGCAGTTTATCAGGGACGGACTATGGCTACACCTTC.

This sequence joins TRBV30 and TRBJ2-3, with D uncertain. V was cut by 0 bases and J by 1 base, with 11 bases left in between. This CDR3 has 15 amino acids. In germline, CDR1 is GTSNPN, CDR2 SVGIG (reference sequence). The CDR3 here is CAWSVPAQGTDTQYF. The CDR3 DNA reads as TGTGCCTGGAGTGTACCAGCCCAAGGCACAGATACGCAGTATTTT.

The rearrangement uses TRBV19 and TRBJ1-5; tentatively, D is TRBD1 (5 bases). The CDR3 length is 14 residues. Germline V gene lookup returns CDR1 LNHDA and CDR2 SQIVND (reference sequence). V shed 3 bases and J shed 3 bases, with 9 bases lying between them. The CDR3 DNA follows: TGTGCCAGTAGTATCCGACAGACCAATCAGCCCCAGCATTTT. This translates into CASSIRQTNQPQHF.

Here the CDR3 reads CASSPGAFF. The CDR3, as DNA: TGTGCCAGCTCCCCCGGAGCTTTCTTT. The chain couples TRBV6-6 to TRBJ1-1; D gene unclear. Germline CDR1 and CDR2: MNHNY and SVGAGI (reference sequence). The CDR3 is 9 amino acids. The V end was cut by 8 bases, the J end by 10 bases, with 8 bases between.

The V call is TRBV6-1, the J call TRBJ2-7; no firm D call. This CDR3 is built from 13 residues. Germline V gene sequence: CDR1 MNHNS, CDR2 SASEGT. Trimming took 4 bases from V and 9 from J, leaving 16 bases between them. The chain's CDR3 is CASSALDPFGQYF. CDR3 nucleotides: TGTGCCAGCAGTGCTTTGGACCCTTTCGGGCAGTACTTC.

This clone appeared a single time. The chain combines TRBV7-2 with TRBJ1-2, with 7 bases aligning to TRBD1. V gave up 5 bases and J gave up 4 bases; unmatched junction bases: 4. From germline, CDR1 is SGHTA and CDR2 FQGNSA. This CDR3 comprises 13 residues. CDR3 sequence: CASSRDSFYGYTF. The CDR3, as DNA: TGTGCCAGCAGCCGGGACAGCTTCTATGGCTACACCTTC. The full variable domain, in which reference TRBV7-2 and TRBJ1-2 provide the parts outside the CDR3, is GAGVSQSPSNKVTEKGKDVELRCDPISGHTALYWYRQSLGQGLEFLIYFQGNSAPDKSGLPSDRFSAERTGGSVSTLTIQRTQQEDSAVYLCASSRDSFYGYTFGSGTRLTVV.

The chain is built from TRBV7-9 and TRBJ1-4, with D perhaps matching TRBD1 (6 bases). The CDR3 sequence is 12 residues long. V was shortened by 5 bases and J by 14 bases, with 15 bases between the two germline ends. From germline, CDR1 is SEHNR and CDR2 FQNEAQ (reference sequence). CDR3 sequence (DNA): TGTGCCAGCAGCCCACTGGGGACATGGCTGTTTTTT. Its protein is CASSPLGTWLFF.

V and J are TRBV6-1 and TRBJ2-7; TRBD1 matches at 7 bases. The CDR3 consists of 15 residues. The trim removed 5 bases at V and 6 bases at J, leaving 13 bases unmatched. Per germline, CDR1 MNHNS and CDR2 SASEGT. This chain's CDR3 is CASSSRTGLASEQYF. CDR3 in DNA: TGTGCCAGCAGTTCCCGGACAGGACTCGCCTCCGAGCAGTACTTC.

About this clone itself: Mismatch with germline at one junction end may stem from a read error. This chain connects TRBV11-2 to TRBJ2-7; D is unclear. The CDR3 is 14 residues long. Germline-derived CDR1 and CDR2 are SGHAT and FQNNGV. CDR3 coding DNA: TGTGCCAGCAGCTCGATAACGGTGTCGGGCGGCTCCTCCTTC. Its translation is CASSSITVSGGSSF.

The chain combines TRBV9 with TRBJ2-7; D possibly uses TRBD1 or TRBD2 (6 bases each). The CDR3 covers 17 residues. Germline CDR1 and CDR2: SGDLS and YYNGEE. Trimming took 0 bases from V and 3 from J, leaving 19 bases between them. This chain's CDR3 is CASSVDIGGGLIYEQYF. CDR3 bases: TGTGCCAGCAGCGTAGATATAGGAGGGGGGCTCATCTACGAGCAGTACTTC.

This chain links TRBV9 with TRBJ2-3; 9 nucleotides agree with TRBD2. The CDR3 is 15 amino acids. V gave up 4 bases and J gave up 4 bases; unmatched junction bases: 7. Germline CDR1 SGDLS, CDR2 YYNGEE. The CDR3 reads CASSLAGTSPDTQYF. CDR3 nucleotide sequence: TGTGCCAGCAGCCTCGCCGGGACTAGCCCAGATACGCAGTATTTT.